This T cell receptor (beta chain) was captured by sequencing in a study of cytomegalovirus exposure and HLA in healthy donors. This clone was detected a few times. Primers: 60 Vbeta forward and 13 Jbeta reverse. Repertoires were generated with immunoSEQ multiplex PCR, while TCRdb's copy carries only in-frame clones and drops some. The profile covers roughly 120,000 clones, with about 73% appearing a single time and roughly 8.2% taken by the ten largest. The source is a woman in her thirties or forties in good health and CMV-seropositive. Source material: PBMCs.

The CDR3 nucleotides are TGTGCCAGCACCGACGCTCGCGGGGCGTACTCCTACAATGAGCAGTTCTTC. Its translation is CASTDARGAYSYNEQFF. The chain has TRBV5-4 and TRBJ2-1; possibly TRBD2 for D (6 bases). Germline V lookup: CDR1 SGHNT, CDR2 YYREEE (reference sequence). The CDR3 runs 17 residues. Deletions cut 6 bases from V and 0 bases from J, with 19 bases between.